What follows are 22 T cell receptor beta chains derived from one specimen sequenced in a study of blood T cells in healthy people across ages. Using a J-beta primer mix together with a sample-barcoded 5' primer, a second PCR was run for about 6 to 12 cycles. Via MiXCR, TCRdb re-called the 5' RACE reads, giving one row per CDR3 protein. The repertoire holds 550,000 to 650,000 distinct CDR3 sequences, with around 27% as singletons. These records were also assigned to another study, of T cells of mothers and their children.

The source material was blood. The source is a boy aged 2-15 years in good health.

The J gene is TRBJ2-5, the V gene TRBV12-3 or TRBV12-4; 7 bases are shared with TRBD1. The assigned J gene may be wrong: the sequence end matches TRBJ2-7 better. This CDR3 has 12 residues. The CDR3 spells CASSKTGAEQYF. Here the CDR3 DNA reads TGTGCCAGCAGTAAAACAGGGGCCGAGCAGTACTTC.

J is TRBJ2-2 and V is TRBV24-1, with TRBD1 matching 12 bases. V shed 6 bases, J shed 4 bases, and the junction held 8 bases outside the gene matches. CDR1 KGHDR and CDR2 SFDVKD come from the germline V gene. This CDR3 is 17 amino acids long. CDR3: CATSTSGTGGLTGELFF. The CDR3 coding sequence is TGTGCCACCAGTACGTCCGGGACAGGGGGCCTCACCGGGGAGCTGTTTTTT.

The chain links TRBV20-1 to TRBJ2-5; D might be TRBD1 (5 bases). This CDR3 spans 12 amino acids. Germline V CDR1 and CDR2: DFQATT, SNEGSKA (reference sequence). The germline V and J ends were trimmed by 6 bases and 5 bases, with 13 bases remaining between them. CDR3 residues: CSAAKGRETQYF. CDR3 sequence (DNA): TGCAGTGCCGCTAAGGGGCGCGAGACCCAGTACTTC.

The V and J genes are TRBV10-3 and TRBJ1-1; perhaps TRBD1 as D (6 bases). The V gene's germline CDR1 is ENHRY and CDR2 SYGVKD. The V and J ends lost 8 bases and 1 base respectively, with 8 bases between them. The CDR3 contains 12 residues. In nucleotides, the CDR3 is TGTGCCATCCAGGGGCGGAACACTGAAGCTTTCTTT. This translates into CAIQGRNTEAFF.

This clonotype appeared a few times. The DNA of the CDR3 is TGCAGCGCCAGCAGGGGGCGCGACTATGGCTACACCTTC. Translating gives CSASRGRDYGYTF. This sequence joins TRBV29-1 and TRBJ1-2; TRBD1 matches 8 bases. The CDR3 covers 13 residues. The V segment lost 7 bases and the J segment 3 bases; nucleotides outside the gene matches: 7. Germline values: CDR1 SQVTM, CDR2 ANQGSEA.

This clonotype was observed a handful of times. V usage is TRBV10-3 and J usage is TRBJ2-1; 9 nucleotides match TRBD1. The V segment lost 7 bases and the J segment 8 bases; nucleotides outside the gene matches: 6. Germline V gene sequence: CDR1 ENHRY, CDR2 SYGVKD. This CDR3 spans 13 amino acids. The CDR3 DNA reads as TGTGCCATCACTAAGGGACAGGGCGATGAGCAGTTCTTC. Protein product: CAITKGQGDEQFF.

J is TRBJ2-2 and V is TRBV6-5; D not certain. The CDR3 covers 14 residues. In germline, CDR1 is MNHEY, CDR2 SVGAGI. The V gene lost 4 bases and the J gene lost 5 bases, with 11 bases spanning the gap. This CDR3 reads CASSSRLGTGELFF. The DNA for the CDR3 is TGTGCCAGCAGTTCGCGACTGGGGACCGGGGAGCTGTTTTTT.

CDR3 DNA: TGCAGTGCTAGGCGGGGGGACTCCCAAGAGACCCAGTACTTC. It is translated as CSARRGDSQETQYF. V is TRBV20-1 and J is TRBJ2-5; 8 bases are a match to TRBD2. Germline CDR1 and CDR2: DFQATT and SNEGSKA (reference sequence). With 3 bases clipped from V and 1 base from J, the junction kept 4 bases outside the gene matches. This CDR3 region has 14 residues.

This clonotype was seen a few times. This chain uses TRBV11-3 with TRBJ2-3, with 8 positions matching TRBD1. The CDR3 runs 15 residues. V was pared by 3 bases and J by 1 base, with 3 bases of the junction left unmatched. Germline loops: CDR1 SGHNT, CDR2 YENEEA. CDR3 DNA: TGTGCCAGCAGCTTCCAGGGGGCAGGCACAGATACGCAGTATTTT. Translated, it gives CASSFQGAGTDTQYF.

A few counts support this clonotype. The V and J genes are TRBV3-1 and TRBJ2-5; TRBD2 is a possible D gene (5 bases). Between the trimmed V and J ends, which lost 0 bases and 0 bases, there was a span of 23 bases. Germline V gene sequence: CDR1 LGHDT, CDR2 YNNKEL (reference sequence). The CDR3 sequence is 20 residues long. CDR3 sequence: CASSQDPGGGGWADQETQYF. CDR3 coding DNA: TGTGCCAGCAGCCAAGATCCGGGTGGCGGCGGGTGGGCGGACCAAGAGACCCAGTACTTC.

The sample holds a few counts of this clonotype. The chain's CDR3 is CSARNMESGETQYF. In DNA form, the CDR3 reads TGCAGTGCTAGAAACATGGAGAGCGGAGAGACCCAGTACTTC. The rearrangement uses TRBV20-1 and TRBJ2-5; possible D gene TRBD2, 5 bases. CDR3 length: 14 amino acids. V dropped 2 bases and J dropped 4 bases, with 14 bases sitting between them. Germline lookup yields CDR1 DFQATT and CDR2 SNEGSKA (reference sequence).

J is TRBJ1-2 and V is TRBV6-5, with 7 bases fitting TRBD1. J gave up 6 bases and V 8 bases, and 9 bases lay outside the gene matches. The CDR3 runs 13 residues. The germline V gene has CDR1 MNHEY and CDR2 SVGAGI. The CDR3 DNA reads TGTGCCAGCCGAACCTCAGGGGGGGATGGCTACACCTTC. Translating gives CASRTSGGDGYTF.

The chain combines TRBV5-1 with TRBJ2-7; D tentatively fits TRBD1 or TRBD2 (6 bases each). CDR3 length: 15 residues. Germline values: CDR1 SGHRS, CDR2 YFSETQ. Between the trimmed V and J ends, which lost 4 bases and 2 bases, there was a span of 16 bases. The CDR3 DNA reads TGCGCCAGCAGCCTCACGCCGGGGGCGGCCTACGAGCAGTACTTC. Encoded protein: CASSLTPGAAYEQYF.

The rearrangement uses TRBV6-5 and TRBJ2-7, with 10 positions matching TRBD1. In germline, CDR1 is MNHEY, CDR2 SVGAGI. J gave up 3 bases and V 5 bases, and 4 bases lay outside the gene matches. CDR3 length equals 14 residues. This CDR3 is CASSRGTGVYEQYF. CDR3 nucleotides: TGTGCCAGCAGTAGGGGGACAGGGGTCTACGAGCAGTACTTC.

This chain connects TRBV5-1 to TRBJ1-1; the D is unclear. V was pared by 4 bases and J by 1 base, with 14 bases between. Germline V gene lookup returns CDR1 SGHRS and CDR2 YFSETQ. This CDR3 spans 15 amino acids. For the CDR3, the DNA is TGCGCCAGCAGCGTGGCTTGGCCACAGAACACTGAAGCTTTCTTT. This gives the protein CASSVAWPQNTEAFF. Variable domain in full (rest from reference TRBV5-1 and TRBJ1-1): KAGVTQTPRYLIKTRGQQVTLSCSPISGHRSVSWYQQTPGQGLQFLFEYFSETQRNKGNFPGRFSGRQFSNSRSEMNVSTLELGDSALYLCASSVAWPQNTEAFFGQGTRLTVV.

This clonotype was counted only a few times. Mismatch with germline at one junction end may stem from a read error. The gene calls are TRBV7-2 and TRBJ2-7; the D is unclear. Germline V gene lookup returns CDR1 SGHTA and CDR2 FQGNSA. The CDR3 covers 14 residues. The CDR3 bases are TGTGCCAGCAGCTTAAGTAGACAAGGAAACGAGCGGTACTTC. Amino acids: CASSLSRQGNERYF.

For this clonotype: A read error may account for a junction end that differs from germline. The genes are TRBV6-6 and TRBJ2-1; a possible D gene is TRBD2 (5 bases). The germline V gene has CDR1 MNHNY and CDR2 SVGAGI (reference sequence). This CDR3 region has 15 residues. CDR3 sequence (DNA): TGTGCCTGCAGTTTGGAACTAGGCTCCTACAATGAGCAGTTCTTC. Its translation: CACSLELGSYNEQFF.

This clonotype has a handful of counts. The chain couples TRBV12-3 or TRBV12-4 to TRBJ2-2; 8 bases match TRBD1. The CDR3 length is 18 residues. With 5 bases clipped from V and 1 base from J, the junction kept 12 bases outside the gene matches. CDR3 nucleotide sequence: TGTGCCAGCAGTCTACCACCCCTTGGACAGGGGAACACCGGGGAGCTGTTTTTT. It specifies CASSLPPLGQGNTGELFF.

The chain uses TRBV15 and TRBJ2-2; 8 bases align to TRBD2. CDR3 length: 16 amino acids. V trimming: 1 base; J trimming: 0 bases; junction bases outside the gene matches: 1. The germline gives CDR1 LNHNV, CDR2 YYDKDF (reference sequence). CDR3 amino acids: CATSRAGGTNTGELFF. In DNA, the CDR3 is TGTGCCACCAGCAGAGCGGGGGGGACGAACACCGGGGAGCTGTTTTTT.

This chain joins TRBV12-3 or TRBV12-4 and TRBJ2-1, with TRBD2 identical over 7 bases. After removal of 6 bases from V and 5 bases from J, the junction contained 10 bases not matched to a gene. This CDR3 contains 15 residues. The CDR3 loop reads CASSHERGNDNEQFF. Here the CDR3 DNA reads TGTGCCAGCAGCCATGAGCGGGGAAACGACAATGAGCAGTTCTTC.

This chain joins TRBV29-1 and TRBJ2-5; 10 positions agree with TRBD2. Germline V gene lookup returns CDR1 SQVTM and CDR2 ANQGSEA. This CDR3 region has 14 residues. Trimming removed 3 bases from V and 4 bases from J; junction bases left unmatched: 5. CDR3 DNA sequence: TGCAGCGTTGATCGAGCGGGAGGGGGAGAGACCCAGTACTTC. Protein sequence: CSVDRAGGGETQYF. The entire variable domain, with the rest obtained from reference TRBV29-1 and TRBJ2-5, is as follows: SAVISQKPSRDICQRGTSLTIQCQVDSQVTMMFWYRQQPGQSLTLIATANQGSEATYESGFVIDKFPISRPNLTFSTLTVSNMSPEDSSIYLCSVDRAGGGETQYFGPGTRLLVL.

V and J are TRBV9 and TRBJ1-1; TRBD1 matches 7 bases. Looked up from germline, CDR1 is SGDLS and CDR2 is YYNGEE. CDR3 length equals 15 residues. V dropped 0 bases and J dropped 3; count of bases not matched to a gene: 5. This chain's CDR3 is CASSVGGGLDTEAFF. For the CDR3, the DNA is TGTGCCAGCAGCGTAGGAGGGGGCTTAGACACTGAAGCTTTCTTT.